This TCR beta chain was sequenced in a study of CD8 T cells in Susac syndrome. The authors negatively isolated CD8+ and CD4+ T cells and FACS-enriched TEMRA cells. A remark on this clonotype: Its matching antigen is unknown.

RNA amounts of 0.5 to 1 ug underwent reverse transcription with random hexamers. TCRdb recomputed calls from the immunoSEQ multiplex PCR reads with MiXCR, one row per CDR3 protein. This sample yields some 110,000 distinct CDR3 sequences, of which 90% to 95% are seen a single time; just under 0.095% belongs to the top ten. The J segment lost 3 bases and the V segment lost 1 base, leaving 12 bases of the junction unmatched. The CDR3 totals 17 residues. Per the germline V gene, CDR1 is LGHNA and CDR2 is YSLEER. Findings and limits, study-wide: In its TCR sequencing and HLA analysis, the study acknowledged that the number of individuals was relatively small.

The V call is TRBV4-3, the J call TRBJ2-7; 7 bases align to TRBD1. This clonotype was sampled from a human donor with multiple sclerosis. The sample taken for sequencing was CD4+ T cells from PBMCs. The CDR3 nucleotides are TGCGCCAGCAGCCAAGGTATGAGACAGGGATCTAGCTACGAGCAGTACTTC. The encoded protein is CASSQGMRQGSSYEQYF.